These 20 T cell receptor beta chains originate from one sample sequenced in a study of T cells in Graves' hyperthyroidism and ophthalmopathy. TCR beta CDR3 regions were amplified from RNA. RT-PCR in the first round (using the HTBI primer set) targeted the TCR CDR3. TCRdb passed the multiplex PCR reads through MiXCR, listing each CDR3 protein once. The sample consists of 700,000 or so distinct CDR3 sequences, around 17% of them appearing once. The sequenced sample consisted of blood. The receptors originated from a man in his late teens or twenties with Graves' hyperthyroidism.

The V and J genes are TRBV7-8 and TRBJ2-1; 9 bases line up with TRBD2. This CDR3 has 16 amino acids. The V gene's germline CDR1 is SGHVS and CDR2 FQNEAQ. J gave up 8 bases and V 6 bases, and 14 bases lay outside the gene matches. CDR3 coding DNA: TGTGCCAGCAGTCGCCGAGCGGGAGGATTTGGTCATGAGCAGTTCTTC. As protein: CASSRRAGGFGHEQFF.

The V call is TRBV12-3 or TRBV12-4, the J call TRBJ2-1; 7 bases line up with TRBD2. The CDR3 is 13 residues long. Trimming took 4 bases from V and 9 from J; bases not matched to a gene: 6. The DNA for the CDR3 is TGTGCCAGCAGTTCGAGGGAGGGCGTTGAGCAGTTCTTC. It yields the protein CASSSREGVEQFF.

The chain joins TRBV12-3 or TRBV12-4 to TRBJ2-1; D not certain. V lost 1 base, J lost 15 bases, and 10 bases lay in between. The CDR3 has 11 residues. CDR3 sequence reads: CASSLGIVVFF. CDR3 nucleotides: TGTGCCAGCAGTTTAGGTATAGTTGTGTTCTTC.

This chain links TRBV9 with TRBJ2-1; D is uncertain. V lost 0 bases and J 4 bases, leaving 8 bases between the germline ends. Germline V CDR1 and CDR2: SGDLS, YYNGEE. CDR3 size: 14 residues. The CDR3 spells CASSVDPVYNEQFF. The CDR3 nucleotides are TGTGCCAGCAGCGTAGATCCAGTTTACAATGAGCAGTTCTTC. Combining the CDR3 with reference TRBV9 and TRBJ2-1 gives the whole variable domain DSGVTQTPKHLITATGQRVTLRCSPRSGDLSVYWYQQSLDQGLQFLIQYYNGEERAKGNILERFSAQQFPDLHSELNLSSLELGDSALYFCASSVDPVYNEQFFGPGTRLTVL.

CDR3 sequence: CASSLPHTGELFF. The CDR3 coding sequence is TGTGCCAGCAGTTTACCCCACACCGGGGAGCTGTTTTTT. J is TRBJ2-2 and V is TRBV27; unclear D gene. Germline V lookup: CDR1 MNHEY, CDR2 SMNVEV (reference sequence). The V end lost 2 bases, the J end lost 3 bases, and 4 bases lay between the germline ends. CDR3 length: 13 amino acids.

This clonotype was detected a few times. The chain joins TRBV28 to TRBJ2-7; D uncertain. The CDR3 is 16 residues long. Trimming removed 5 bases from V and 0 bases from J, with 17 bases in between. Germline V gives CDR1 MDHEN, CDR2 SYDVKM. CDR3 region: CASSPRNSASSYEQYF. The CDR3 bases are TGTGCCAGCAGTCCCCGGAACAGCGCGAGCTCCTACGAGCAGTACTTC.

Turning to this clonotype: This may arise from a read error, as a much more abundant clone is one base away. V usage is TRBV5-8 and J usage is TRBJ2-4, with 9 positions matching TRBD2. This CDR3 is built from 15 residues. CDR1 is SGHTS and CDR2 is YDEGEE in the germline V gene. V lost 6 bases, J lost 1 base, and 5 bases stayed unmatched. This chain's CDR3 is CASKEREDAKNIQYF. DNA for the CDR3: TGTGCCAGCAAAGAGCGGGAGGATGCCAAAAACATTCAGTACTTC.

This clonotype was seen repeatedly, ten times or more. This chain connects TRBV28 to TRBJ2-7; 7 nucleotides agree with TRBD2. The length of the CDR3 is 14 residues. V gave up 6 bases and J gave up 6 bases; unmatched junction bases: 11. Germline V gene lookup returns CDR1 MDHEN and CDR2 SYDVKM. CDR3 region: CASRKTGGYGEQYF. CDR3 nucleotide sequence: TGTGCCAGCAGGAAGACGGGAGGTTACGGCGAGCAGTACTTC.

The table lists this clonotype with a few counts. The chain couples TRBV27 to TRBJ2-2, with 10 bases lining up with TRBD1. This CDR3 is 16 amino acids long. V lost 3 bases and J lost 5; bases outside the gene matches: 6. Germline lookup yields CDR1 MNHEY and CDR2 SMNVEV (reference sequence). The CDR3 loop is CASSFVGTGVTGELFF. CDR3 bases: TGTGCCAGCAGTTTTGTTGGGACAGGGGTTACCGGGGAGCTGTTTTTT.

This clonotype appeared many times. Here the CDR3 reads CASSLILAGELFF. CDR3 bases: TGTGCCAGCAGTTTAATCCTGGCCGGGGAGCTGTTTTTT. This rearrangement joins TRBV12-3 or TRBV12-4 to TRBJ2-2, with no clear D. V gave up 2 bases and J gave up 6 bases, with 7 bases separating them. This CDR3 region has 13 residues.

This clonotype was seen only a few times. J is TRBJ1-2 and V is TRBV11-2; D is perhaps TRBD1 (5 bases). Germline V CDR1 and CDR2: SGHAT, FQNNGV. The length of the CDR3 is 15 residues. Trimming shortened V by 4 bases and J by 5 bases, and 17 bases separated the two germline ends. CDR3 amino acids: CASSSLSGTDYGYTF. Here the CDR3 DNA reads TGTGCCAGCAGCTCACTCTCCGGGACGGATTATGGCTACACCTTC.

This clonotype was seen many times. The V gene is TRBV2, the J gene TRBJ1-1, with TRBD1 identical over 10 bases. Germline V lookup: CDR1 SNHLY, CDR2 FYNNEI. The CDR3 contains 14 residues. Trimming cost V 8 bases and J 1 base; bases outside gene matches: 4. CDR3 coding DNA: TGTGCCAGCCGGGACAGGGGATGGAACACTGAAGCTTTCTTT. This codes for CASRDRGWNTEAFF. The entire variable domain, with the rest obtained from reference TRBV2 and TRBJ1-1, is as follows: EPEVTQTPSHQVTQMGQEVILRCVPISNHLYFYWYRQILGQKVEFLVSFYNNEISEKSEIFDDQFSVERPDGSNFTLKIRSTKLEDSAMYFCASRDRGWNTEAFFGQGTRLTVV.

This clonotype was counted many times. This chain connects TRBV2 to TRBJ2-5, with no clear D. Looked up from germline, CDR1 is SNHLY and CDR2 is FYNNEI. The CDR3 length is 14 residues. V lost 1 base and J 2 bases, leaving 8 bases between the germline ends. The CDR3 region is CASSEGAGQETQYF. The CDR3 region has the DNA TGTGCCAGCAGTGAAGGGGCAGGTCAAGAGACCCAGTACTTC.

This clonotype was counted between two and nine times. The chain uses TRBV4-2 and TRBJ2-7; TRBD2 agrees at 11 bases. The CDR3 is made up of 20 amino acids. Germline CDR1 LGHNA, CDR2 YNFKEQ. V was clipped by 1 base and J by 4 bases; unmatched bases: 18. Here the CDR3 DNA reads TGTGCCAGCAGCCAAGTACTAGCGGGAGAATCCTATTACCTTGGTTACGAGCAGTACTTC. This codes for CASSQVLAGESYYLGYEQYF.

At least ten counts were recorded for this clonotype. The chain recombines TRBV2 with TRBJ2-7; D gene ambiguous. The germline V and J ends were trimmed by 2 bases and 3 bases, with 8 bases remaining between them. Germline CDR1 and CDR2: SNHLY and FYNNEI. The CDR3 is 13 residues long. This chain's CDR3 is CASSESVFYEQYF. In DNA form, the CDR3 reads TGTGCCAGCAGTGAATCGGTCTTCTACGAGCAGTACTTC.

This clonotype was observed at least ten times. The rearrangement joins TRBV28 to TRBJ2-2; D is possibly TRBD1 (6 bases). The CDR3 consists of 14 residues. Germline V gives CDR1 MDHEN, CDR2 SYDVKM. The V and J ends lost 5 bases and 3 bases respectively, with 10 bases between them. CDR3 region: CASSPGQYTGELFF. CDR3 sequence (DNA): TGTGCCAGCAGTCCCGGACAGTACACCGGGGAGCTGTTTTTT.

There are many counts of this clonotype. The V and J genes are TRBV30 and TRBJ2-3; 10 bases agree with TRBD2. V dropped 3 bases and J dropped 3; count of bases not matched to a gene: 3. This CDR3 is built from 14 residues. Germline V CDR1 and CDR2: GTSNPN, SVGIG (reference sequence). The DNA of the CDR3 is TGTGCCTGGAGAACTAGCGGGATTACAGATACGCAGTATTTT. As protein: CAWRTSGITDTQYF. Complete variable domain (other parts from reference TRBV30 and TRBJ2-3): SQTIHQWPATLVQPVGSPLSLECTVEGTSNPNLYWYRQAAGRGLQLLFYSVGIGQISSEVPQNLSASRPQDRQFILSSKKLLLSDSGFYLCAWRTSGITDTQYFGPGTRLTVL.

The chain employs TRBV3-1 and TRBJ2-5; 9 nucleotides agree with TRBD1. The V gene end was trimmed by 4 bases and the J gene end by 6 bases; junction bases not matched to a gene: 12. Germline V gives CDR1 LGHDT, CDR2 YNNKEL (reference sequence). The CDR3 is 16 residues long. CDR3: CASSPSVGTGKKTQYF. CDR3 DNA: TGTGCCAGCAGCCCGTCCGTAGGGACAGGGAAAAAGACCCAGTACTTC.

This clonotype has at least ten counts. The chain combines TRBV12-3 or TRBV12-4 with TRBJ2-1; 11 bases are a match to TRBD1. V lost 7 bases, J lost 6 bases, and 8 bases stayed unmatched. CDR3 length: 15 residues. The CDR3 bases are TGTGCCAGCACTGTAGGGACAGGGGGATTCAATGAGCAGTTCTTC. Protein sequence: CASTVGTGGFNEQFF.

This clonotype has just a few counts. This chain links TRBV9 with TRBJ2-7; D is ambiguous. There are 14 residues in the CDR3. V lost 0 bases and J 2 bases, leaving 9 bases between the germline ends. CDR1 is SGDLS and CDR2 is YYNGEE in the germline V gene. The CDR3 here is CASSVDGGTYEQYF. Written as DNA, the CDR3 is TGTGCCAGCAGCGTAGATGGCGGTACCTACGAGCAGTACTTC.